These 9 T cell receptor beta chains share one sample of origin, sequenced in a study of human T cells and chemical hapten exposure. From the RACE reads, TCRdb called clonotypes with MiXCR, one entry per CDR3 protein. The data contain about 170,000 distinct CDR3 sequences, 25% to 30% of them singletons. Time point specified: patch test 3, about 24 weeks after DPC sensitization. Treatment described: therapeutic diphenylcyclopropenone sensitization with weekly scalp DPC. Material: whole blood, obtained in connection with sensitization to the hapten diphenylcyclopropenone (DPC). All receptors come from a woman aged 18-29 years with alopecia areata. Some clones in this sample may be carry-over from other donors' samples.

This clonotype was observed a few times. The rearrangement links TRBV4-3 to TRBJ2-3, with D maybe TRBD2 (6 bases). Germline V gene lookup returns CDR1 LGHNA and CDR2 YSLEER. The CDR3 sequence is 14 residues long. V lost 4 bases to trimming and J lost 4 bases, with 12 bases between them. CDR3 residues: CASSPGGVPDTQYF. The CDR3 DNA sequence: TGCGCCAGCAGCCCAGGAGGGGTTCCAGATACGCAGTATTTT.

This clonotype was picked up a small number of times. The chain has TRBV10-2 and TRBJ1-1, with D perhaps matching TRBD1 (5 bases). With 6 bases removed from V and 2 bases from J, the gap between germline ends came to 13 bases. CDR1 and CDR2 from the germline V gene are WSHSY and SAAADI. The CDR3 consists of 14 residues. The CDR3 DNA reads TGCGCCAGCAGGGTGAGTGGGGGTAACACTGAAGCTTTCTTT. Amino acids: CASRVSGGNTEAFF.

This rearrangement joins TRBV18 to TRBJ1-2; possible D gene TRBD1, 5 bases. Germline CDR1 is KGHSH and CDR2 is LQKENI. The CDR3 is made up of 13 amino acids. V was cut by 6 bases and J by 3 bases, with 11 bases left in between. This CDR3 reads CASSPRVDYGYTF. CDR3 in DNA: TGTGCCAGCTCCCCCAGGGTTGACTATGGCTACACCTTC.

The chain couples TRBV29-1 to TRBJ2-2; 7 bases line up with TRBD1. The V and J ends lost 5 bases and 3 bases, in that order; junction bases with no gene match: 9. CDR1 SQVTM and CDR2 ANQGSEA come from the germline V gene. CDR3 length: 15 amino acids. This CDR3 reads CSVIRQGPHTGELFF. The DNA of the CDR3 is TGCAGCGTTATCCGACAGGGTCCCCACACCGGGGAGCTGTTTTTT.

This clonotype was counted between two and nine times. The chain employs TRBV7-6 and TRBJ2-6, with D uncertain. Germline-derived CDR1 and CDR2 are SGHVS and FNYEAQ. This CDR3 is 13 amino acids long. V was cut by 3 bases and J by 3 bases, with 3 bases left in between. The CDR3 here is CASSFYGANVLTF. The CDR3 nucleotides read TGTGCCAGCAGCTTTTATGGGGCCAACGTCCTGACTTTC.

The chain recombines TRBV6-2 or TRBV6-3 with TRBJ2-1, with 10 bases lining up with TRBD1. The CDR3 is 14 residues long. Germline CDR1 MNHEY, CDR2 SVGEGT. After removal of 5 bases from V and 9 bases from J, the junction contained 7 bases not matched to a gene. Written as DNA, the CDR3 is TGTGCCAGCAGTGGACAGGGGGGGTCATCTGAGCAGTTCTTC. This encodes CASSGQGGSSEQFF.

The chain combines TRBV10-3 with TRBJ1-2, with a possible D match to TRBD1 (6 bases). This CDR3 has 13 residues. Per germline, CDR1 ENHRY and CDR2 SYGVKD. V was clipped by 6 bases and J by 4 bases, with 12 bases between them. The CDR3 spells CAIRDRQAYGYTF. CDR3 sequence (DNA): TGTGCCATCAGGGACCGACAGGCCTATGGCTACACCTTC.

The chain uses TRBV5-5 and TRBJ2-7; D is ambiguous. The CDR3 runs to 14 residues. The ends were cut back, 3 bases at V and 3 bases at J, with 13 bases in the middle. The germline V gene has CDR1 SGHKS and CDR2 YYEKEE (reference sequence). In DNA, the CDR3 is TGTGCCAGCAGCTCGCTCACATATGACTACGAGCAGTACTTC. Translated: CASSSLTYDYEQYF.

There are many counts of this clonotype. The chain carries TRBV6-4 and TRBJ2-2; 7 nucleotides align to TRBD1. Germline V gene lookup returns CDR1 MRHNA and CDR2 SNTAGT. The ends lost 6 bases at V and 5 bases at J; junction bases unmatched: 12. The CDR3 consists of 16 residues. Here the CDR3 reads CASSPGQVPGTGELFF. The CDR3, as DNA: TGTGCCAGCAGCCCTGGACAGGTCCCAGGAACCGGGGAGCTGTTTTTT.